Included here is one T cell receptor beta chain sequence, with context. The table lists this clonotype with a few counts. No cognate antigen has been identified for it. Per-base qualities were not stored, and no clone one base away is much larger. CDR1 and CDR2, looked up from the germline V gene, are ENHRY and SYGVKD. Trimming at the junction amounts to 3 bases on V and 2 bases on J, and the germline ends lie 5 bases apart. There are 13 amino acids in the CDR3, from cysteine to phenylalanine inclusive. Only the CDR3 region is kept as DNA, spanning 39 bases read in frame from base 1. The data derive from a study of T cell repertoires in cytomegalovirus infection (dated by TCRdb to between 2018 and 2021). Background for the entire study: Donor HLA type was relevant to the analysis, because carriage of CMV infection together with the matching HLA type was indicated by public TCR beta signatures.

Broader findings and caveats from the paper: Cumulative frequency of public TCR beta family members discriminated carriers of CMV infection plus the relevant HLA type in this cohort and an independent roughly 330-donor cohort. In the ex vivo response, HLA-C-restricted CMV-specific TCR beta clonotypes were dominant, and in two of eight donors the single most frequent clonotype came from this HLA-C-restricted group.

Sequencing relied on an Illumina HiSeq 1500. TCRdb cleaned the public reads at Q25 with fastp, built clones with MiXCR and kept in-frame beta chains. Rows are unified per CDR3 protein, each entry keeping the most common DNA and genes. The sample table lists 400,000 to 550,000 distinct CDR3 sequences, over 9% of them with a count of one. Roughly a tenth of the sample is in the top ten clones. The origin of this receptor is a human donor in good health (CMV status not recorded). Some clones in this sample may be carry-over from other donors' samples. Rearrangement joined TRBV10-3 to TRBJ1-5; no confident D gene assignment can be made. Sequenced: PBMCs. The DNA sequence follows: TGTGCCATCAGTGATCGGGGCAATCAGCCCCAGCATTTT. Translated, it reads CAISDRGNQPQHF.